Listed below are T cell receptor beta chains from one sample, sequenced in a study of blood T cell repertoires in COVID-19. Assay: immunoSEQ multiplex PCR; the TCRdb copy retains only in-frame clones and omits some. The data contain some 190,000 clones, about four fifths of them seen just once; the ten biggest clones take up around 6.9%. Source material: peripheral blood. These receptors originate from a man in his sixties with acute or convalescent COVID-19. Each CDR3 is given with its conserved first and last residue. D genes are given only for firm matches. Part of the rows lack a size; the others show once, few, many or a class for expanded clones.

CASSLSPRDRVNTEAFF	TGCGCCAGCAGCTTGTCTCCCCGGGACAGGGTGAACACTGAAGCTTTCTTT	TRBV5-1	TRBJ1-1	TRBD1	.
CASSTGTGVVSGGYTF	TGTGCCAGTAGTACCGGGACAGGGGTTGTTTCGGGTGGCTACACCTTC	TRBV19	TRBJ1-2	TRBD1	.
CASSPDRRGQGAFLPEAFF	TGTGCCAGTAGCCCAGATCGGCGGGGACAGGGGGCTTTCCTCCCTGAAGCTTTCTTT	TRBV19	TRBJ1-1	TRBD1	.
CASRRGIHEQYF	TGCGCCAGCCGGAGGGGTATACACGAGCAGTACTTC	TRBV5-1	TRBJ2-7	.	.
CASSIQDSYNEQFF	TGTGCCAGTAGTATCCAGGACAGCTACAATGAGCAGTTCTTC	TRBV19	TRBJ2-1	.	.
CASSLRRGGTDTQYF	TGTGCCAGCAGCCTTCGGCGGGGGGGAACAGATACGCAGTATTTT	TRBV4-2	TRBJ2-3	TRBD2	.
CASSALAGLSYEQYF	TGCGCCAGCAGTGCACTAGCGGGATTAAGCTACGAGCAGTACTTC	TRBV10-2	TRBJ2-7	TRBD2	.
CASSRRSTSGRAQPISGEQFF	TGTGCCAGCAGTCGACGCTCGACTAGCGGGAGGGCCCAGCCCATCTCTGGTGAGCAGTTCTTC	TRBV27	TRBJ2-1	TRBD2	.
CASSLRQGGSGNTIYF	TGTGCCAGCAGCCTCCGACAGGGAGGTTCCGGAAACACCATATATTTT	TRBV27	TRBJ1-3	TRBD1	.
CASSQDRQGAIDTQYF	TGCGCCAGCAGCCAAGATCGGCAGGGGGCGATAGATACGCAGTATTTT	TRBV4-3	TRBJ2-3	TRBD1	.
CASSKERDHYNEQFF	TGTGCCAGCAGCAAAGAGCGGGACCACTACAATGAGCAGTTCTTC	TRBV5-4	TRBJ2-1	TRBD2	.
CASSTPDRSNQPQHF	TGTGCCAGCAGCACCCCCGACAGGAGCAATCAGCCCCAGCATTTT	TRBV9	TRBJ1-5	.	.
CASSTTSGNTIYF	TGTGCCAGCAGTACTACCTCTGGAAACACCATATATTTT	TRBV6-1	TRBJ1-3	.	.
CASSEGDRDQPQHF	TGTGCCAGCAGTGAAGGGGACAGAGATCAGCCCCAGCATTTT	TRBV2	TRBJ1-5	TRBD1	many
CASSVAFTDTQYF	TGTGCCAGCAGCGTAGCTTTCACAGATACGCAGTATTTT	TRBV9	TRBJ2-3	.	once
CASSFDRGGEQYF	TGTGCCAGCAGCTTCGACAGGGGAGGCGAGCAGTACTTC	TRBV11-2	TRBJ2-7	TRBD1	.
CASSLGQGAYGEAFF	TGTGCCAGCAGCCTGGGACAGGGGGCGTATGGTGAAGCTTTCTTT	TRBV4-2	TRBJ1-1	TRBD1	.
CASSYAAAQYF	TGTGCCAGCAGTTACGCCGCGGCGCAGTACTTC	TRBV6-5	TRBJ2-7	.	.
CATSRDPSGQGDSPLHF	TGTGCCACCAGCAGAGATCCTTCGGGACAGGGGGATTCACCCCTCCACTTT	TRBV15	TRBJ1-6	TRBD1	few
CASSLSGPWGEDIQYF	TGTGCCAGCAGTTTATCGGGCCCCTGGGGCGAGGACATTCAGTACTTC	TRBV27	TRBJ2-4	.	.